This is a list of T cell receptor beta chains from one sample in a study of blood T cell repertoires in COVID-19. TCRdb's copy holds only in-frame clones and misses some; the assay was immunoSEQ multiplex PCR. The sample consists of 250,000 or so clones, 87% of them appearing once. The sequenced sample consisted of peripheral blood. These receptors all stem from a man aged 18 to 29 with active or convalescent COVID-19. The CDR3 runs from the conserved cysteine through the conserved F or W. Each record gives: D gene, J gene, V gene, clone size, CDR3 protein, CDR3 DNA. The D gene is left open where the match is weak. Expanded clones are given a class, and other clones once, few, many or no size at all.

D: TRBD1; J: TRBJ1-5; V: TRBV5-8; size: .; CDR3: CASSLEGAGNQPQHF; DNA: TGTGCCAGCAGCTTGGAGGGGGCGGGCAATCAGCCCCAGCATTTT
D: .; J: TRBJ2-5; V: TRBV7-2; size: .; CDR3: CASSLGGPQETQYF; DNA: TGTGCCAGCAGCTTAGGGGGGCCCCAAGAGACCCAGTACTTC
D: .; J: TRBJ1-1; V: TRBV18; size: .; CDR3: CASSPIPRTAEAFF; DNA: TGTGCCAGCTCACCCATCCCAAGGACTGCTGAAGCTTTCTTT
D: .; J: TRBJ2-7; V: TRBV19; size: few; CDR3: CARTVTGRGVYEQYF; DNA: TGTGCCAGGACAGTAACAGGGCGAGGGGTCTACGAGCAGTACTTC
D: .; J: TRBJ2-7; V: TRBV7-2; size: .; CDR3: CASSFDRNYEQYF; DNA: TGTGCCAGCAGCTTTGACAGAAACTACGAGCAGTACTTC
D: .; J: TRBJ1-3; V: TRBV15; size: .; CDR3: CATSREYRGGSGNTIYF; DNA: TGTGCCACCAGCAGGGAATACAGAGGGGGATCTGGAAACACCATATATTTT
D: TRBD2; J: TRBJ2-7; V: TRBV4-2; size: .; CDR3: CASSQDATLAGGVYEQYF; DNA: TGTGCCAGCAGCCAAGACGCTACCCTAGCGGGGGGGGTCTACGAGCAGTACTTC
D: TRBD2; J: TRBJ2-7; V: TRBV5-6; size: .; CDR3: CASSLWREVYEQYF; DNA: TGTGCCAGCAGCTTGTGGCGGGAGGTTTACGAGCAGTACTTC
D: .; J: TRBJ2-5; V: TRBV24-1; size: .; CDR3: CATSAGTLQETQYF; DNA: TGTGCCACCAGTGCTGGGACTTTGCAAGAGACCCAGTACTTC
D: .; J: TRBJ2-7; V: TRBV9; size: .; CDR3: CASSVAPSDPYEQYF; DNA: TGTGCCAGCAGCGTAGCCCCTAGCGACCCCTACGAGCAGTACTTC
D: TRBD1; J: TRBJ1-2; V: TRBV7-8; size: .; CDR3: CASSLGRAGGGFGYTF; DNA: TGTGCCAGCAGCTTAGGACGGGCAGGGGGCGGTTTTGGCTACACCTTC
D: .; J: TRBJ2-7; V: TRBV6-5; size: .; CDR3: CASNLRGEQYF; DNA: TGTGCCAGCAATCTTAGGGGGGAGCAGTACTTC
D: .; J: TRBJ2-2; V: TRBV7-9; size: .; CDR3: CASDPVRGKNTGELFF; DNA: TGTGCCAGCGATCCTGTCAGGGGAAAAAACACCGGGGAGCTGTTTTTT
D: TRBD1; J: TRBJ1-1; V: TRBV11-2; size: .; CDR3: CASSSWDRGLNTEAFF; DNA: TGTGCCAGCAGCTCATGGGACAGGGGGTTGAACACTGAAGCTTTCTTT
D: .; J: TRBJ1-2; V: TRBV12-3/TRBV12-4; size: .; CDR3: CASSRVVDGYTF; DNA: TGTGCCAGCAGTCGGGTGGTAGATGGCTACACCTTC
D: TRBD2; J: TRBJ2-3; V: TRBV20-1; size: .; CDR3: CSASGLAGLTDTQYF; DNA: TGCAGTGCTAGTGGACTAGCGGGACTCACAGATACGCAGTATTTT
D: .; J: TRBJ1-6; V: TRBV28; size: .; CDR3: CASSLQEGIGSPLHF; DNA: TGTGCCAGCAGCCTTCAAGAGGGAATTGGATCACCCCTCCACTTT
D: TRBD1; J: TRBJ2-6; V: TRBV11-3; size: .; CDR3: CASSLGQGSSGANVLTF; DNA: TGTGCCAGCAGCTTGGGACAGGGGTCCTCTGGGGCCAACGTCCTGACTTTC
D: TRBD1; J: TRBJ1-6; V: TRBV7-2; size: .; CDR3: CASSLTDRYNSPLHF; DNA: TGTGCCAGCAGCTTAACGGACAGGTATAATTCACCCCTCCACTTT
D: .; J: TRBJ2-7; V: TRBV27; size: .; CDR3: CASSLSNGHRSAYEQYF; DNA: TGTGCCAGCAGTTTATCGAATGGACATCGGTCGGCGTACGAGCAGTACTTC
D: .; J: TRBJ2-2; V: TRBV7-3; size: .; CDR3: CASSLSGPTGELFF; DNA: TGTGCCAGCAGCTTGTCAGGTCCCACCGGGGAGCTGTTTTTT
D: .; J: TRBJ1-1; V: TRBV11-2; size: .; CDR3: CASSLDFRDGSWEAFF; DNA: TGTGCCAGCAGCTTAGATTTTCGGGACGGGAGTTGGGAGGCTTTCTTT
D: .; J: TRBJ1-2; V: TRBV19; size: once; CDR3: CASRKSEGGDYGYTF; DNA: TGTGCCAGTAGGAAGTCTGAAGGGGGGGACTATGGCTACACCTTC
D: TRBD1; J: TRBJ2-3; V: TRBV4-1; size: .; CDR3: CASQFTPGTGVTDTQYF; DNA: TGCGCCAGCCAATTCACACCCGGGACAGGGGTCACAGATACGCAGTATTTT
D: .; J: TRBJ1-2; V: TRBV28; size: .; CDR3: CASSLLEDNYGYTF; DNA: TGTGCCAGCAGTTTACTAGAGGATAACTATGGCTACACCTTC
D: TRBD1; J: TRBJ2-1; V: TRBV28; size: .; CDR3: CATHPLDRVYNEQFF; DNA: TGTGCCACCCACCCCCTTGACAGGGTCTACAATGAGCAGTTCTTC
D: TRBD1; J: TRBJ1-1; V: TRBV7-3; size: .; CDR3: CASSLTTGGTEAFF; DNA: TGTGCCAGCAGCCTTACAACAGGGGGCACTGAAGCTTTCTTT
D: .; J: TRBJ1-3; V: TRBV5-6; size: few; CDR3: CASGIQGSGNTIYF; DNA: TGTGCCAGCGGAATTCAGGGCTCTGGAAACACCATATATTTT
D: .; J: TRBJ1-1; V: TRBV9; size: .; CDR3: CASGQQNTEAFF; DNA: TGTGCCAGCGGACAGCAGAACACTGAAGCTTTCTTT
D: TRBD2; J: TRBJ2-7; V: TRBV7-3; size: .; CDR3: CASSPGPLAGGREQYF; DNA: TGTGCCAGCAGCCCAGGGCCCCTAGCGGGAGGAAGGGAGCAGTACTTC
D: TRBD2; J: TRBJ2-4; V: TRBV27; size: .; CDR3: CASRPERGVGIQYF; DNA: TGTGCCAGCAGACCGGAGCGGGGGGTCGGCATTCAGTACTTC
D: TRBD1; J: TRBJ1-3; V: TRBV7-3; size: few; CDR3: CASSVTGGSGNTIYF; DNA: TGTGCCAGCAGCGTCACAGGGGGTTCTGGAAACACCATATATTTT
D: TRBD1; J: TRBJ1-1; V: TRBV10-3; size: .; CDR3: CAIRDRARDTEAFF; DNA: TGTGCCATCAGAGACAGGGCTCGAGACACTGAAGCTTTCTTT
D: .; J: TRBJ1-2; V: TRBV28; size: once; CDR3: CASSLTSSGYTF; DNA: TGTGCCAGCAGTTTAACTAGTTCTGGCTACACCTTC
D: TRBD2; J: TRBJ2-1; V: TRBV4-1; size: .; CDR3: CASSQALAALEQFF; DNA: TGCGCCAGCAGCCAAGCGCTAGCGGCCCTAGAGCAGTTCTTC
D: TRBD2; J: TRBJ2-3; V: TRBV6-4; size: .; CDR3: CASSASGGTDTQYF; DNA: TGTGCCAGCAGTGCTAGCGGGGGCACAGATACGCAGTATTTT
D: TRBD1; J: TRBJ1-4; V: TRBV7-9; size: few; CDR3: CASSERQGSGTNEKLFF; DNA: TGTGCCAGCAGCGAGAGACAGGGGTCTGGAACTAATGAAAAACTGTTTTTT
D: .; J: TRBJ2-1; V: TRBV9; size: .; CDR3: CASSVETGTVGQFF; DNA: TGTGCCAGCAGCGTAGAAACAGGGACCGTGGGGCAGTTCTTC
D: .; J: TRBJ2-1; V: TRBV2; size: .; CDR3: CASSEALRRTGEQFF; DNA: TGTGCCAGCAGTGAAGCGCTTCGCAGAACAGGCGAGCAGTTCTTC
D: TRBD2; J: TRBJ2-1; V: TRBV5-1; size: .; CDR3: CASSLVSSGSNEQFF; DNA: TGCGCCAGCAGCTTGGTATCTAGCGGGAGCAATGAGCAGTTCTTC
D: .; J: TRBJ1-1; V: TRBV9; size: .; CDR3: CASSVVNGGTEAFF; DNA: TGTGCCAGCAGCGTAGTGAACGGAGGGACTGAAGCTTTCTTT
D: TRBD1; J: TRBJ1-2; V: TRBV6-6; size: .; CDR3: CASSLQGANYGYTF; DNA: TGTGCCAGCAGTCTCCAGGGGGCGAACTATGGCTACACCTTC
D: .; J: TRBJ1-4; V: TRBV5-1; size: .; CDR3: CASSSLDGLNEKLFF; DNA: TGCGCCAGCAGCTCCCTTGACGGACTTAATGAAAAACTGTTTTTT
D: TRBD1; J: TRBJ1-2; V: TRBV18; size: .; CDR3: CASSPWTGSNYGYTF; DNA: TGTGCCAGCTCACCCTGGACAGGATCTAACTATGGCTACACCTTC
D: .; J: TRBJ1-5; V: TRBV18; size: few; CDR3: CASSPREVGAFEPQHF; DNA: TGTGCCAGCTCCCCCAGGGAAGTAGGGGCGTTTGAGCCCCAGCATTTT
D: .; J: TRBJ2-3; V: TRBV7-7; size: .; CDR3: CASSSAAGGSTDTQYF; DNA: TGTGCCAGCAGCTCGGCCGCAGGAGGGAGCACAGATACGCAGTATTTT
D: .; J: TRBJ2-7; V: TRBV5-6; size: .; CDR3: CASSSSEGGPAEQYF; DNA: TGTGCCAGCAGCTCCTCCGAGGGGGGGCCCGCCGAGCAGTACTTC